The rows below give T cell receptor beta chains drawn from one sample of a study of blood T cell repertoires in COVID-19. Generated by immunoSEQ multiplex PCR, the TCRdb table keeps only in-frame clones and is missing some. The table shows approximately 140,000 clones, with 80% to 85% occurring only once. The sample comprised peripheral blood. These TCRs come from a man between 60 and 70 years old with acute or convalescent COVID-19. Each CDR3 is given with its conserved first and last residue. Fields, in order: J gene, V gene, clone size, D gene, CDR3 protein, CDR3 DNA. D genes are given only for firm matches. A row's size may be missing; if present it is once, few, many or a size class.

J: TRBJ2-2
V: TRBV3-1/TRBV3-2
size: -
D: -
CDR3: CASSLVSGWNTGELFF
DNA: TGTGCCAGCAGCCTCGTCAGCGGGTGGAACACCGGGGAGCTGTTTTTT

J: TRBJ2-5
V: TRBV5-4
size: -
D: TRBD1
CDR3: CASSWPGQGETQYF
DNA: TGTGCCAGCAGCTGGCCGGGACAGGGAGAGACCCAGTACTTC

J: TRBJ2-7
V: TRBV4-1
size: few
D: -
CDR3: CASSQGTVSSYEQYF
DNA: TGCGCCAGCAGCCAAGGGACAGTTAGCTCCTACGAGCAGTACTTC

J: TRBJ2-7
V: TRBV2
size: -
D: TRBD1
CDR3: CGTDRDSNYEQYF
DNA: TGTGGGACGGACCGGGACAGCAACTACGAGCAGTACTTC

J: TRBJ1-5
V: TRBV6-2/TRBV6-3
size: -
D: TRBD1
CDR3: CASSQHSGQASNQPQHF
DNA: TGTGCCAGCAGTCAACACTCGGGACAGGCCTCCAATCAGCCCCAGCATTTT

J: TRBJ2-1
V: TRBV4-2
size: many
D: TRBD2
CDR3: CASSQVDGGRNNEQFF
DNA: TGTGCCAGCAGCCAAGTTGATGGCGGGAGAAACAATGAGCAGTTCTTC

J: TRBJ1-2
V: TRBV3-1/TRBV3-2
size: -
D: -
CDR3: CASSHPGQAYGYTF
DNA: TGTGCCAGCAGCCACCCGGGACAAGCCTATGGCTACACCTTC

J: TRBJ1-2
V: TRBV5-6
size: -
D: -
CDR3: CASRPQGRYGYTF
DNA: TGTGCCAGCAGACCCCAGGGGCGCTATGGCTACACCTTC

J: TRBJ2-7
V: TRBV12-1
size: -
D: -
CDR3: CASRPGGDPGREQYF
DNA: TGTGCCAGCAGACCCGGGGGGGACCCGGGGAGGGAGCAGTACTTC

J: TRBJ1-5
V: TRBV18
size: -
D: TRBD1
CDR3: CASSLLGQGGDQPQHF
DNA: TGTGCCAGCTCACTTCTAGGGCAGGGGGGCGATCAGCCCCAGCATTTT

J: TRBJ1-1
V: TRBV5-1
size: -
D: TRBD1
CDR3: CASSLVAGGVTEAFF
DNA: TGCGCCAGCAGCTTGGTAGCAGGGGGCGTCACTGAAGCTTTCTTT

J: TRBJ1-6
V: TRBV7-3
size: few
D: TRBD1
CDR3: CASSLGDSRSPLHF
DNA: TGTGCCAGCAGCTTAGGGGACAGTCGTTCACCCCTCCACTTT

J: TRBJ2-3
V: TRBV5-1
size: once
D: TRBD2
CDR3: CASSLRTSGVYSTDTQYF
DNA: TGCGCCAGCAGCCTCAGGACTAGCGGGGTGTATAGCACAGATACGCAGTATTTT

J: TRBJ1-3
V: TRBV6-5
size: -
D: TRBD1
CDR3: CASSIQGASGNTIYF
DNA: TGTGCCAGCAGTATACAGGGGGCGAGCGGAAACACCATATATTTT

J: TRBJ1-1
V: TRBV5-1
size: -
D: TRBD1
CDR3: CASSTGQGLNTEAFF
DNA: TGCGCCAGCAGCACGGGACAGGGATTGAACACTGAAGCTTTCTTT

J: TRBJ1-2
V: TRBV4-1
size: -
D: -
CDR3: CASSQEWGPYGYTF
DNA: TGCGCCAGCAGCCAAGAGTGGGGCCCCTATGGCTACACCTTC

J: TRBJ2-5
V: TRBV10-3
size: -
D: -
CDR3: CAISTQGLQETQYF
DNA: TGTGCCATCAGTACCCAGGGCCTACAAGAGACCCAGTACTTC

J: TRBJ1-2
V: TRBV24-1
size: -
D: -
CDR3: CATGGRNSNYGYTF
DNA: TGTGCCACCGGCGGGAGGAATTCTAACTATGGCTACACCTTC

J: TRBJ1-2
V: TRBV29-1
size: -
D: -
CDR3: CSARVASYGYTF
DNA: TGCAGCGCCCGGGTAGCCTCCTATGGCTACACCTTC

J: TRBJ1-5
V: TRBV7-8
size: -
D: TRBD1
CDR3: CASSKYDRAASNQPQHF
DNA: TGTGCCAGCAGCAAATACGACAGGGCGGCTAGCAATCAGCCCCAGCATTTT

J: TRBJ1-2
V: TRBV12-3/TRBV12-4
size: -
D: -
CDR3: CASSLDAVNGYTF
DNA: TGTGCCAGCAGTTTAGATGCGGTGAATGGCTACACCTTC

J: TRBJ1-2
V: TRBV27
size: -
D: TRBD1
CDR3: CASSFGTGYGYTF
DNA: TGTGCCAGCAGTTTCGGGACAGGGTATGGCTACACCTTC

J: TRBJ2-5
V: TRBV10-3
size: -
D: -
CDR3: CAISFGGSRETQYF
DNA: TGTGCCATCAGTTTCGGCGGCTCCCGGGAGACCCAGTACTTC

J: TRBJ1-4
V: TRBV2
size: -
D: -
CDR3: CASSEQGLVNEKLFF
DNA: TGTGCCAGCAGTGAGCAGGGGTTGGTTAATGAAAAACTGTTTTTT

J: TRBJ1-2
V: TRBV19
size: -
D: -
CDR3: CASSTRQVVNYGYTF
DNA: TGTGCCAGTAGTACCAGACAGGTGGTAAACTATGGCTACACCTTC

J: TRBJ1-2
V: TRBV28
size: -
D: -
CDR3: CASSLGGPANYGYTF
DNA: TGTGCCAGCAGCTTGGGGGGGCCCGCTAACTATGGCTACACCTTC

J: TRBJ2-7
V: TRBV5-6
size: -
D: TRBD1
CDR3: CASSYDRGTGEQYF
DNA: TGTGCCAGCAGCTATGACAGGGGAACGGGGGAGCAGTACTTC

J: TRBJ2-7
V: TRBV7-3
size: -
D: -
CDR3: CASSYSGAHEQYF
DNA: TGTGCCAGCAGCTACTCAGGGGCCCACGAGCAGTACTTC

J: TRBJ1-5
V: TRBV6-6
size: -
D: -
CDR3: CASTEPGVLNQPQHF
DNA: TGTGCCAGCACCGAACCCGGGGTTCTAAATCAGCCCCAGCATTTT

J: TRBJ1-6
V: TRBV5-8
size: -
D: TRBD1
CDR3: CASSSGTGLFNSPLHF
DNA: TGTGCCAGCAGCTCCGGGACAGGTCTTTTTAATTCACCCCTCCACTTT

J: TRBJ1-5
V: TRBV21-1
size: -
D: -
CDR3: CASSKVVPDNQPQHF
DNA: TGTGCCAGCAGCAAAGTAGTGCCCGACAATCAGCCCCAGCATTTT

J: TRBJ1-6
V: TRBV12-3/TRBV12-4
size: -
D: -
CDR3: CASGHKVQSPLHF
DNA: TGTGCCAGCGGTCACAAGGTACAGTCGCCCCTCCACTTT

J: TRBJ1-5
V: TRBV19
size: -
D: TRBD1
CDR3: CASTDRGPNQPQHF
DNA: TGTGCCAGTACCGACAGGGGGCCTAATCAGCCCCAGCATTTT

J: TRBJ1-6
V: TRBV19
size: -
D: TRBD1
CDR3: CASSTGTGDNSPLHF
DNA: TGTGCCAGTAGTACGGGGACAGGAGATAATTCACCCCTCCACTTT

J: TRBJ2-3
V: TRBV11-1
size: -
D: TRBD2
CDR3: CASSGAGGPIDTQYF
DNA: TGTGCCAGCAGCGGAGCGGGGGGGCCAATAGATACGCAGTATTTT

J: TRBJ2-7
V: TRBV6-5
size: -
D: -
CDR3: CASSYSGGSSYEQYF
DNA: TGTGCCAGCAGTTACTCCGGCGGGTCTTCCTACGAGCAGTACTTC

J: TRBJ2-3
V: TRBV5-6
size: -
D: -
CDR3: CASSFRLDPRSSTDTQYF
DNA: TGTGCCAGCAGCTTCCGACTAGATCCTCGTTCTAGCACAGATACGCAGTATTTT

J: TRBJ2-7
V: TRBV9
size: -
D: TRBD2
CDR3: CASSVGEAGVLYEQYF
DNA: TGTGCCAGCAGCGTAGGTGAAGCGGGAGTTTTGTACGAGCAGTACTTC

J: TRBJ2-1
V: TRBV28
size: few
D: -
CDR3: CASSLFGRASYNEQFF
DNA: TGTGCCAGCAGTTTATTTGGCAGGGCCTCCTACAATGAGCAGTTCTTC

J: TRBJ2-2
V: TRBV6-1
size: -
D: TRBD1
CDR3: CASREQGGLATGELFF
DNA: TGTGCCAGCAGAGAACAGGGGGGTTTGGCCACCGGGGAGCTGTTTTTT

J: TRBJ2-1
V: TRBV14
size: -
D: -
CDR3: CASSQAVNEQFF
DNA: TGTGCCAGCAGCCAAGCTGTAAATGAGCAGTTCTTC

J: TRBJ1-2
V: TRBV5-8
size: -
D: -
CDR3: CASSLVRGKDGYTF
DNA: TGTGCCAGCAGCTTGGTTAGGGGGAAGGATGGCTACACCTTC

J: TRBJ1-5
V: TRBV5-6
size: -
D: -
CDR3: CASSSTGNSNQPQHF
DNA: TGTGCCAGCAGCTCGACAGGAAATAGCAATCAGCCCCAGCATTTT

J: TRBJ2-5
V: TRBV5-6
size: -
D: TRBD1
CDR3: CASSWRTGGVETQYF
DNA: TGTGCCAGCAGCTGGAGGACAGGGGGAGTTGAGACCCAGTACTTC

J: TRBJ1-1
V: TRBV30
size: once
D: -
CDR3: CAWSARGIEAFF
DNA: TGTGCCTGGTCTGCGCGGGGGATAGAAGCTTTCTTT

J: TRBJ1-6
V: TRBV28
size: -
D: TRBD1
CDR3: CASSPTGARDSPLHF
DNA: TGTGCCAGCAGTCCGACAGGGGCTAGGGATTCACCCCTCCACTTT

J: TRBJ1-3
V: TRBV6-5
size: -
D: -
CDR3: CASTARDSGNTIYF
DNA: TGTGCCAGCACGGCCAGGGACTCTGGAAACACCATATATTTT

J: TRBJ1-2
V: TRBV14
size: -
D: -
CDR3: CASSSTKPSNYGYTF
DNA: TGTGCCAGCAGCTCAACCAAGCCCTCTAACTATGGCTACACCTTC